The 18 T cell receptor beta chains below were found in one sample sequenced in a study of blood T cell repertoires in COVID-19. The table came from immunoSEQ multiplex PCR; TCRdb's copy has only in-frame clones and leaves some out. The sample yields roughly 31,000 clones, 75% to 90% seen once. Sample: peripheral blood. Receptors were obtained from a man between 60 and 75 years old with acute or convalescent COVID-19.

The gene calls are TRBV18 and TRBJ1-1; maybe TRBD1 (5 bases). V dropped 3 bases and J dropped 7 bases, with 9 bases sitting between them. The CDR3 extends over 12 amino acids. Germline CDR1 and CDR2: KGHSH and LQKENI. The CDR3 DNA sequence: TGTGCCAGCTCACCGGGGACTGATGAAGCTTTCTTT. Amino acid sequence: CASSPGTDEAFF.

Here the CDR3 DNA reads TGTGCCAGCAGCCCGACGCGGGTTTCCTACGAGCAGTACTTC. The encoded protein is CASSPTRVSYEQYF. The chain recombines TRBV7-8 with TRBJ2-7; D perhaps matches TRBD2 (5 bases). CDR1 SGHVS and CDR2 FQNEAQ come from the germline V gene. V was pared by 5 bases and J by 1 base, with 12 bases between. The CDR3 covers 14 residues.

CDR3 region: CASSPLTGGYGDTQYF. Written as DNA, the CDR3 is TGTGCCAGTAGTCCATTGACAGGGGGCTATGGAGATACGCAGTATTTT. The rearrangement joins TRBV19 to TRBJ2-3; 10 bases align to TRBD1. CDR1 and CDR2 (germline): LNHDA, SQIVND (reference sequence). This CDR3 contains 16 residues. The trim removed 5 bases at V and 5 bases at J, leaving 10 bases unmatched.

The chain uses TRBV6-5 and TRBJ1-4; 10 nucleotides match TRBD1. The V gene's germline CDR1 is MNHEY and CDR2 SVGAGI. CDR3 length: 14 amino acids. Trimming took 8 bases from V and 7 from J; bases not matched to a gene: 7. CDR3 DNA: TGTGCCAGCCAAGACAGGGGGCGCGGTGAAAAACTGTTTTTT. It is translated as CASQDRGRGEKLFF.

V is TRBV5-1 and J is TRBJ1-2, with 7 bases fitting TRBD1. The CDR3 sequence is 16 residues long. The J segment lost 0 bases and the V segment lost 3 bases, leaving 8 bases of the junction unmatched. Germline V gives CDR1 SGHRS, CDR2 YFSETQ. The CDR3 nucleotides read TGCGCCAGCAGCTCCCGGCAGGGGGATACTAACTATGGCTACACCTTC. It encodes CASSSRQGDTNYGYTF.

V usage is TRBV12-5 and J usage is TRBJ1-1, with 7 bases aligning to TRBD1. The J segment lost 1 base and the V segment lost 1 base, leaving 0 bases of the junction unmatched. This CDR3 is built from 14 residues. CDR1 is LGHNT, CDR2 FRNRAP, per germline. The CDR3 DNA reads as TGTGCTAGTGGTTTGGGACAGGGGAACACTGAAGCTTTCTTT. It encodes CASGLGQGNTEAFF.

The chain combines TRBV27 with TRBJ1-2; D possibly corresponds to TRBD1 (6 bases). The V and J ends lost 4 bases and 1 base respectively, with 10 bases between them. CDR3 length equals 14 residues. CDR1 is MNHEY and CDR2 is SMNVEV in the germline V gene (reference sequence). CDR3 in amino acids: CASSSYRDNYGYTF. In nucleotides, the CDR3 is TGTGCCAGCAGTTCATACAGGGATAACTATGGCTACACCTTC.

The chain carries TRBV28 and TRBJ2-1; 8 bases line up with TRBD1. The CDR3 totals 15 residues. The J segment lost 4 bases and the V segment lost 5 bases, leaving 7 bases of the junction unmatched. Germline CDR1 reads MDHEN; CDR2 reads SYDVKM. The CDR3 DNA reads TGTGCCAGCAGTCCCGGGACAGGAGAATACAATGAGCAGTTCTTC. It encodes CASSPGTGEYNEQFF. Filled out from reference TRBV28 and TRBJ2-1, the complete variable domain reads DVKVTQSSRYLVKRTGEKVFLECVQDMDHENMFWYRQDPGLGLRLIYFSYDVKMKEKGDIPEGYSVSREKKERFSLILESASTNQTSMYLCASSPGTGEYNEQFFGPGTRLTVL.

This chain links TRBV14 with TRBJ1-6, with 7 bases matching TRBD1. The V gene's germline CDR1 is SGHDN and CDR2 FVKESK. J gave up 3 bases and V 1 base, and 9 bases lay outside the gene matches. CDR3 length: 18 amino acids. CDR3 amino acids: CASSQGGDRVFYNSPLHF. The CDR3 region has the DNA TGTGCCAGCAGCCAAGGCGGCGACAGGGTGTTCTATAATTCACCCCTCCACTTT. The complete variable domain, with remaining parts taken from reference TRBV14 and TRBJ1-6, reads EAGVTQFPSHSVIEKGQTVTLRCDPISGHDNLYWYRRVMGKEIKFLLHFVKESKQDESGMPNNRFLAERTGGTYSTLKVQPAELEDSGVYFCASSQGGDRVFYNSPLHFGNGTRLTVT.

The CDR3 loop reads CASSLFSGGEDTQYF. DNA for the CDR3: TGTGCCAGCTCACTCTTTTCCGGAGGCGAGGATACGCAGTATTTT. The V gene is TRBV18, the J gene TRBJ2-3, with D maybe TRBD2 (5 bases). Trimming took 4 bases from V and 6 from J, leaving 17 bases between them. CDR1 is KGHSH and CDR2 is LQKENI in the germline V gene. The CDR3 is 15 amino acids.

The rearrangement uses TRBV6-6 and TRBJ2-7; D gene uncertain. Trimming removed 6 bases at V and 2 bases at J, with 11 bases between. Germline CDR1 is MNHNY and CDR2 is SVGAGI (reference sequence). CDR3 size: 13 residues. CDR3 sequence reads: CASRSGETYEQYF. The DNA of the CDR3 is TGTGCCAGCAGGTCAGGTGAAACCTACGAGCAGTACTTC.

The chain is built from TRBV10-2 and TRBJ2-7; maybe TRBD2 (6 bases). The V gene's germline CDR1 is WSHSY and CDR2 SAAADI. The CDR3 consists of 13 residues. The V end lost 8 bases, the J end lost 0 bases, and 11 bases lay between the germline ends. The CDR3 spells CASLEGSSYEQYF. In nucleotides, the CDR3 is TGCGCCAGCCTGGAGGGGAGCTCCTACGAGCAGTACTTC.

J is TRBJ1-3 and V is TRBV23-1; TRBD1 matches 9 bases. TRBV23-1 is known as an ORF, though its function is uncertain. The CDR3 has 14 residues. V gave up 7 bases and J gave up 4 bases; unmatched junction bases: 5. The CDR3 reads CASTTGTGGNTIYF. In DNA form, the CDR3 reads TGCGCCAGCACCACCGGGACAGGGGGAAACACCATATATTTT.

This clone was seen a single time. This rearrangement joins TRBV18 to TRBJ1-1; the match to TRBD1 covers 9 bases. The germline gives CDR1 KGHSH, CDR2 LQKENI. With V trimmed by 4 bases and J by 4 bases, 7 bases remained unmatched. CDR3 size: 15 residues. The chain's CDR3 is CASSQSGQGGTEAFF. DNA for the CDR3: TGTGCCAGCTCACAATCGGGACAGGGTGGCACTGAAGCTTTCTTT.

The V call is TRBV12-3 or TRBV12-4, the J call TRBJ1-1; D is unresolved. Trimming left V 3 bases short and J 11 bases short, with 13 bases between. This CDR3 contains 12 residues. The CDR3 reads CASSLKAPRAFF. The CDR3 bases are TGTGCCAGCAGTTTGAAGGCCCCGAGGGCTTTCTTT.

The chain uses TRBV10-3 and TRBJ1-2, with D maybe TRBD1 (6 bases). The CDR3 extends over 13 amino acids. CDR1 ENHRY and CDR2 SYGVKD come from the germline V gene. The CDR3: CPKTGTSNYGYTF. The CDR3 nucleotides read TGTCCTAAAACAGGGACCTCTAACTATGGCTACACCTTC.

The chain has TRBV19 and TRBJ2-3; D not resolved. The V end lost 1 base, the J end lost 4 bases, and 9 bases lay between the germline ends. Germline CDR1 and CDR2: LNHDA and SQIVND (reference sequence). The CDR3 loop spans 14 amino acids. The CDR3, as DNA: TGTGCCAGTAGTATAGGGCCTGTACCAGATACGCAGTATTTT. Amino acids: CASSIGPVPDTQYF.

The chain is built from TRBV10-3 and TRBJ2-7; TRBD1 agrees at 8 bases. This CDR3 region has 13 residues. With 8 bases clipped from V and 5 bases from J, the junction kept 8 bases outside the gene matches. Germline values: CDR1 ENHRY, CDR2 SYGVKD. The CDR3 loop reads CAIADRVIDEQYF. The CDR3 nucleotides are TGTGCCATCGCGGACAGGGTGATAGACGAGCAGTACTTC.